This T cell receptor (beta chain) originates from a study of blood T cell repertoires in COVID-19 (dated by TCRdb to 2020 to 2022). The study in broad terms: Samples covering the acute and convalescent phases of COVID-19 were provided by collaborators in the United States, Italy and Spain. The repertoires were released in a freely available public database meant as a resource for research on the immune response to SARS-CoV-2. Where HLA class I and class II types were available, the types were taken from metadata supplied by the sample provider, not from assay-based typing. The prospective study material was composed of cDNA or gDNA derived from T cells, B-cell-depleted T cells, or PBMCs. Samples were obtained from the ongoing ImmuneRACE study (first 160 participants) and from over 1,000 subjects provided by 6 global collaborators. The dataset comprised deeply sampled blood TCRbeta repertoires from subjects exposed to, actively infected with, or recovered from COVID-19. The sample metadata nearly always contained a de-identified subject ID, COVID-19 status, age in years and sex.

Participants in the prospective study were enrolled through a virtual design, were aged 18 to 89 years, and lived in roughly 24 United States geographic areas. To assign participants to cohorts, the prospective study relied on clinical history that participants themselves reported in a screening survey and a study questionnaire. Mobile phlebotomists in the prospective study collected whole blood, serum and a nasopharyngeal or oropharyngeal swab from every participant. Prospective study participants could optionally give additional blood draws and questionnaires over a roughly 2-month period. Prospective study blood samples were shipped either frozen or at room temperature before DNA extraction. TCRbeta CDR3 regions were amplified from genomic DNA using the immunoSEQ Assay, a bias-controlled multiplex PCR. As for how the authors treated the data: Within the assay, amplification of reference gene primers was used to estimate how many nucleated cells each sample contained. Sequence reads were collapsed and filtered to measure the absolute abundance of every unique TCRbeta CDR3 rearrangement. For each sample, productive Simpson clonality was calculated as the square root of Simpson's diversity index over productive rearrangements. TCRdb mirrors the immuneACCESS table, restricted to in-frame sequences. Some clones are absent from its copies; in checked studies, under half trace to an unresolved V gene, and the reason for the others is unknown. That table supplies the V and J calls and clone size; D and trimming were determined from the DNA. For this sample the table gives over 350,000 clones, of which approximately 87% were detected only once. The ten top clones hold about 0.89% of the sample.

About this clone itself: The antigen it recognizes is unknown. The sample holds no much larger clone one base away, and base qualities are not on file.

General study outcomes and caveats: How much clinical and demographic metadata was included differed by source and by participant, and the metadata was provided uncurated.

The CDR3, cysteine through phenylalanine, is 16 amino acids long. Kept here is only the CDR3 DNA, which spans 48 bases and is read in frame from base 1. The germline V gene (reference sequence) supplies CDR1 LNHDA and CDR2 SQIVND. V is pared back by 3 bases and J by 10 bases, with 21 bases lying between the germline termini. The sequencing sample was made of PBMCs or T cells enriched from blood (not recorded which). This chain is built from TRBV19 and TRBJ2-2; matching of 5 bases hints at TRBD2 as the D gene. This TCR was sampled from a woman in her 30s with acute COVID-19. CDR3 loop: CASSIRGFVLPEELFF. The DNA sequence is as follows: TGTGCCAGTAGTATTCGAGGGTTCGTCCTTCCTGAGGAGCTGTTTTTT.